The entry below describes one T cell receptor beta chain. Antigen unknown. This sample was taken from a study of shared clonotypes between healthy human individuals. Study observations and caveats: Against clonotypes common to all four donors, non-shared ones had lower generation probabilities. Naive subsets tended to show greater estimated richness than memory subsets. The study drew on few donors, limiting represented genetic and exposure-history diversity. The authors expected sequencing depth to affect clonotype sharing among donors.

TCRdb's table, derived via immunoSEQ multiplex PCR, lists solely in-frame clones and lacks some. The repertoire has roughly 890,000 clones, approximately 92% of them found once; the top ten carry less than 25%. Germline trimming cut 5 bases from V and 9 bases from J; bases unmatched to any gene: 8. The CDR3 runs 15 residues. Germline values: CDR1 SGHNT, CDR2 YENEEA. As defined, naive CD8 cells were CD45RO-negative and positively selected for CCR7, with terminally differentiated effector memory CD45RA+ cells excluded. The clonotype comes from a man between 25 and 39 years old in good health. The rearrangement links TRBV11-3 to TRBJ2-1, with 12 bases lining up with TRBD2. The sequenced sample was naive CD8+ T cells sorted from blood. Written as DNA, the CDR3 is TGTGCCAGCAGCCTCCGGACTAGCGGGGACCCTGAGCAGTTCTTC. This gives the protein CASSLRTSGDPEQFF.